The present entry profiles one T cell receptor beta chain with its context. This entry is derived from a study of blood T cell repertoires in COVID-19. For the study at large: The origin of the acute and convalescent COVID-19 samples was the United States, Italy and Spain. T cells, B-cell-depleted T cells, or PBMCs supplied cDNA or gDNA.

Authors' analysis steps: For nucleated cells, counts were estimated from reference gene primer amplification. Clones were sequenced by immunoSEQ multiplex PCR, and TCRdb holds only the in-frame ones, with some missing. V and J calls plus clone size are reproduced from that table; the DNA served to infer D and trimming. The sample lists 90,000 to 120,000 clones, 89% seen once, with approximately 4.9% in the top ten. This CDR3 has 16 amino acids. Looked up from germline, CDR1 is MNHNS and CDR2 is SASEGT. Trimming cost V 4 bases and J 1 base, with 16 bases left between them. Material: peripheral blood. The J gene is TRBJ1-1, the V gene TRBV6-1; TRBD1 is a possible D gene (6 bases). The origin of this receptor is a man in his forties with active or convalescent COVID-19. CDR3 sequence: CASSGWFGTRNTEAFF. The CDR3, as DNA: TGTGCCAGCAGTGGCTGGTTCGGGACACGGAACACTGAAGCTTTCTTT.